This TCR beta chain emerged from a study of cytomegalovirus exposure and HLA in healthy donors (dated by TCRdb to the late 2010s). Study-level background: According to an earlier analysis of 587 of the donors, 150 million to 200 million T cells yielded 117 million unique TCR beta sequences and approximately 300 Gb of sequence data. About 280 gigabases of sequencing data and tens of millions of unique TCR sequences made up an early release that covered fewer than 650 HLA-typed donors. The genetic ancestry cluster associated with self-reported Caucasian donors included 65% to 90% of the roughly 360 genotyped donors. The study was designed to test whether signatures of past pathogen exposure could be identified by cataloging public T cell receptors. The T cell repertoires of under 750 subjects were profiled by immunosequencing and related to cytomegalovirus serostatus. Besides the first cohort of 550 to 750 subjects, a separate validation cohort made up of 120 different subjects was used. High-throughput TCR immunosequencing, statistical association of individual TCRs with disease status, and machine learning were combined to predict cytomegalovirus infection status. To study patterns of TCR occurrence, a later analysis re-analyzed previously published TCR beta repertoires from several hundred donors and added high-resolution HLA genotyping. Rather than drawing on any new phenotypic data, the later analysis identified candidate immune exposures from TCR beta sequences and the way those sequences occurred across donors. In an earlier analysis of around 540 of the donors, high-throughput TCR beta sequencing was used to judge whether each TCR beta V gene segment behaved as functional or pseudogenic. Donor age, sex, ethnicity and CMV serostatus were collected together with the repertoire data. A later genetic analysis used genome-wide SNP genotypes for about three fifths of the 666 donors, treating that subset as a discovery cohort. Every repertoire in the discovery cohort had been generated on one and the same sequencing platform. Both class I and class II loci were covered by HLA typing, at four-digit resolution. Typing coverage differed by locus: A, B, C, DRB1 and DQB1 were typed in roughly 620-630 donors, DQA1 in 500 to 550, DPA1 in 600 to 610, and DPB1 in around 440. A few DR-DQ haplotypes were handled as single units for association and clustering because linkage in the cohort was strong. Among 398 genotyped donors of the cohort, an average of about 220,000 unique TCR beta nucleotide sequences was sequenced per donor, of which about 18% were non-productive.

Overall study results and their limits: In a later analysis, most CMV-associated TCR beta chains were found to appear HLA-restricted, with HLA associations seemingly driven largely by CMV exposure. Because counts were too low, around 17 rarely observed V segments, including chromosome 9 orphons, were left out of the earlier analysis of some 600 of the donors. Compared with the approximately 710-donor mean, donors in an Asian-associated ancestry cluster had fewer N-insertions in productive TCRs, according to a later genetic analysis. CMV serostatus was the only immune exposure information available for the cohort. Correlated functional status among segregating V segments might reflect linkage disequilibrium, but an unknown experimental factor could not be ruled out. In an earlier analysis of around 600 of the donors, most TCR beta V segments appeared in productive rearrangements about 87% or about 30% of the time, broadly matching IMGT annotations. Because HLA typing was missing for some donors at each locus, association tests included only the typed subset. The classifier was reported to diagnose cytomegalovirus status with high specificity and sensitivity in both the original and validation cohorts. The 87-base-pair reads could not distinguish some IMGT-functional V segments, including TRBV6-2 and TRBV6-3, so those segments were excluded. Compared with equally common non-associated chains, HLA-associated TCR beta chains in a later analysis were more clonally expanded and had lower generation probabilities. A few of the identified cytomegalovirus-associated TCR beta chains were confirmed in vitro to be specific for cytomegalovirus antigens. When HLA alleles, especially DR and DQ, strongly co-occurred, TCR associations were difficult to assign to individual alleles. In a later analysis, the rate of TCR association differed among HLA loci, with DRB1 alleles having the most associated TCRs and HLA-C alleles having the fewest. A cluster of highly shared sequence variants was judged likely to be a technical artifact of the sequencing pipeline. V-gene and J-gene trimming of TCR beta chains was associated with a missense DCLRE1C variant in a later genetic analysis, and the association was replicated in an independent cohort. This cohort had only TCR beta chains sequenced, and the lack of alpha or paired-chain data limited which features could be detected. Roughly uniform sequencing depth across donors was assumed in presence/absence analyses, although this assumption may not hold. A further reported finding was that TCR beta sequences accurately predicted the HLA-A and HLA-B alleles for most subjects in the first cohort. The authors suggested that the approach could potentially be extended to other disease states and immunological phenotypes. At a false discovery rate of 0.05, a later analysis linked approximately 18,000 TCR beta sequences to specific HLA alleles. Most TCR sequences were observed very rarely across donors, whereas some public TCRs were present in many individuals. Several of the top co-occurrence clusters appeared to be linked to parvovirus B19, influenza, CMV and Epstein-Barr virus, according to a later analysis. The study gave a list of roughly 150 TCR beta chains associated with cytomegalovirus.

V is cut back by 5 bases and J by 8 bases, with 7 bases in the junction unmatched. CDR3 length: 14 amino acids, cysteine to phenylalanine. This entry keeps only the CDR3 DNA: 42 bases, framed from base 1. CDR1 and CDR2 are read off the germline V gene as SGHTA and FQGNSA. Libraries were constructed by the immunoSEQ multiplex PCR assay. For the multiplex PCR, a mixture combining 60 forward primers for TCR Vbeta segments and 13 reverse primers for TCR Jbeta segments was used. The CDR3 region of rearranged TCR beta genes was amplified from genomic DNA with a multiplex PCR assay. The amplified TCR beta libraries were sequenced on the Illumina HiSeq System as 87-base-pair reads. As for the original processing: In a later analysis, 70 million to 95 million unique TCR beta chains were counted across the 650 to 750 repertoires, and roughly 10 million of these chains were shared by at least two donors. Raw reads were error-corrected and collapsed into unique sequences by a nearest-neighbor algorithm in which closely related sequences were merged to remove PCR and sequencing errors. Alignment of CDR3 sequences to IMGT reference sequences was used to assign V, D and J gene segments. For a sequence to be retained, at least a six-nucleotide match to both a V gene segment and a J gene segment was required. Rearrangements were classified as productive when the CDR3 lacked stop codons and remained in frame with V and J, and all other rearrangements were classified as non-productive. Following IMGT convention, CDR3 was defined as the stretch from the second conserved V-encoded cysteine up to the conserved J-encoded phenylalanine. The earlier analysis of 500 to 650 of the donors excluded any sequence lacking an unambiguous match to a single V gene segment. An earlier analysis of 450 to 650 of the donors called V segments functional above 56.7% productive rearrangements and segregating when the between-donor standard deviation exceeded 5%. A statistical classification framework was built for diagnosing cytomegalovirus status from the catalog of TCR beta chain sequences. A later analysis assigned V and J genes by comparing TCR nucleotide sequences with IMGT/GENE-DB human TR gene sequences. A later analysis assigned CDR3 sequences and most-parsimonious VDJ recombination scenarios with the TCRdist pipeline. In a later analysis, each TCR beta chain was defined by its CDR3 amino acid sequence together with its V-gene family, and reads without a unique V-gene family were excluded. As a way to deal with suspected cross-contamination and a sequencing artifact, a later analysis dropped under 600 nucleotide sequences that were highly shared and had low generation probability. A later analysis calculated a clonal expansion index for each public chain from normalized within-repertoire ranks of inferred template counts. In a later analysis, generation probabilities were computed with a VDJ recombination model fitted to out-of-frame rearrangements, and the resulting probabilities were checked against IGoR. Hypergeometric tests were used in a later analysis to score TCR-TCR, TCR-HLA and TCR-CMV co-occurrence, with a repertoire-size bias correction applied to the TCR pairs. A later analysis estimated false discovery rates by permuting HLA or CMV assignments 20 times. A later analysis grouped co-occurring TCRs with DBSCAN, adding TCRdist sequence similarity when clustering within HLA-allele-positive subsets. Co-occurrence clustering excluded repertoires with fewer than 30,000 or more than 120,000 public chains, plus five with anomalous nucleotide sharing. TCRdb holds this immuneACCESS table with in-frame rearrangements only. Some clones are missing; in checked studies, unresolved V genes explain under half, and the rest has no known cause. V and J calls and clone size are copied from that table; D and trimming were computed from the DNA. The sample includes 99,000 or so clones, with approximately 69% observed a single time. The ten largest make up approximately 3% of the sample.

The cohort consisted of approximately 670 healthy bone marrow donors. At the time of sampling, all cohort members were nominally healthy, though unrecorded immune exposures were likely present. The donor was CMV seronegative and was included in the group of about 400 seronegative cohort members. Every donor gave a peripheral blood sample, and the peripheral blood mononuclear cells from that sample were used for TCR beta sequencing. Genomic DNA was extracted from the blood cell samples with the Qiagen DNeasy Blood Extraction Kit. A note on this clone: The antigen it binds to is not known. Base quality data are lacking; no much larger clone is found one base away.

Sequences were obtained from PBMCs. The V and J genes are TRBV7-2 and TRBJ1-1; TRBD1 aligns with 11 central bases. The TCR originated in a man younger than 40 in good health and CMV-seronegative. The CDR3 is CASSPGQGGKEAFF. The nucleotide sequence reads as follows: TGTGCCAGCAGCCCGGGACAGGGGGGAAAAGAAGCTTTCTTT.